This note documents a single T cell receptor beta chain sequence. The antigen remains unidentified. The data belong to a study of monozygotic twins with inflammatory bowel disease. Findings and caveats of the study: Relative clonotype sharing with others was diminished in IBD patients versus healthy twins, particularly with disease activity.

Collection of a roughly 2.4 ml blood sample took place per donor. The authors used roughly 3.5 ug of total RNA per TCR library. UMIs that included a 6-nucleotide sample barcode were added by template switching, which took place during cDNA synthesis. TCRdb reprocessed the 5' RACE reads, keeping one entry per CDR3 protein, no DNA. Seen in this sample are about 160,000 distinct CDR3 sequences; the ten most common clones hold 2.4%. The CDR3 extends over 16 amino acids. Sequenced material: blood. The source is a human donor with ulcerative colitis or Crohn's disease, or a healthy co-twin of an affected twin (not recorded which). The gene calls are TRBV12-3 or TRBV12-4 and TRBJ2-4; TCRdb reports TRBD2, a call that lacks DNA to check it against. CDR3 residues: CASRSGLTGAKNMQYF.